These T cell receptor beta chains were read from a single sample in a study of blood T cell repertoires in COVID-19. TCRdb keeps only in-frame clones here, not all; method: immunoSEQ multiplex PCR. The sample has a few hundred thousand clones; over 75% are singletons. Sequenced: peripheral blood. The source is a human donor in a cohort sampled during active COVID-19. Each CDR3 is given with its conserved first and last residue. Fields, in order: V gene, clone size, D gene, J gene, CDR3 protein, CDR3 DNA. A D gene is named only where the DNA matches it firmly. Size is omitted from some rows. Given values are once, few, many or a class for expanded clones.

>TRBV27|once|NA|TRBJ1-1
CASSLSRGVDRMNTEAFF
TGTGCCAGCAGTTTATCCCGGGGAGTTGACCGTATGAACACTGAAGCTTTCTTT
>TRBV2|NA|NA|TRBJ2-3
CASRIAASTDTQYF
TGTGCCAGCAGAATAGCGGCTAGCACAGATACGCAGTATTTT
>TRBV2|NA|NA|TRBJ2-7
CASWGGGYEQYF
TGTGCCAGCTGGGGAGGGGGCTACGAGCAGTACTTC
>TRBV5-1|NA|TRBD1|TRBJ1-2
CASSLARTGSFGYGYTF
TGCGCCAGCAGCTTGGCCCGGACAGGGAGTTTTGGCTATGGCTACACCTTC
>TRBV7-6|NA|NA|TRBJ2-2
CASSLIGGAPGELFF
TGTGCCAGCAGCTTAATCGGAGGGGCCCCCGGGGAGCTGTTTTTT
>TRBV7-8|NA|NA|TRBJ2-2
CASSPHGTGELFF
TGTGCCAGCAGCCCACATGGCACCGGGGAGCTGTTTTTT
>TRBV7-9|NA|TRBD1|TRBJ1-1
CASSLTGGRTEAFF
TGTGCCAGCAGCTTAACAGGGGGCCGTACTGAAGCTTTCTTT
>TRBV7-3|NA|TRBD1|TRBJ2-2
CASSATGAIGNTGELFF
TGTGCCAGCAGCGCGACAGGGGCAATCGGCAACACCGGGGAGCTGTTTTTT
>TRBV30|few|NA|TRBJ1-3
CAWSDAGAGNTIYF
TGTGCCTGGAGTGACGCCGGGGCTGGAAACACCATATATTTT
>TRBV7-9|few|TRBD1|TRBJ1-3
CASSLGTGNRNTIYF
TGTGCCAGCAGCTTAGGGACAGGAAACCGGAACACCATATATTTT
>TRBV6-5|NA|NA|TRBJ1-2
CASSTTGRDYGYTF
TGTGCCAGCAGCACCACCGGCAGGGACTATGGCTACACCTTC
>TRBV7-6|NA|NA|TRBJ2-7
CASSLGGQGYYEQYF
TGTGCCAGCAGCTTAGGGGGGCAGGGCTACTACGAGCAGTACTTC
>TRBV5-8|NA|NA|TRBJ2-7
CASSKGFGYEQYF
TGTGCCAGCAGCAAGGGGTTTGGCTACGAGCAGTACTTC
>TRBV6-5|NA|NA|TRBJ2-7
CASSLQGLTYEQYF
TGTGCCAGCAGTTTACAGGGTTTAACCTACGAGCAGTACTTC
>TRBV7-3|NA|TRBD1|TRBJ2-1
CASSQGTGSGNEQFF
TGTGCCAGCAGCCAAGGGACAGGGTCCGGCAATGAGCAGTTCTTC
>TRBV7-3|NA|NA|TRBJ1-1
CASSLTQREPAFF
TGTGCCAGCAGCTTAACGCAGAGGGAACCAGCTTTCTTT
>TRBV2|NA|TRBD1|TRBJ1-1
CASSTTGGTEAFF
TGTGCCAGCAGTACGACAGGGGGCACTGAAGCTTTCTTT
>TRBV19|NA|TRBD1|TRBJ1-2
CASAWTGEANYGYTF
TGTGCCAGTGCCTGGACAGGAGAAGCTAACTATGGCTACACCTTC
>TRBV27|NA|NA|TRBJ1-3
CASSDTRTASGNTIYF
TGTGCCAGCAGTGACACTCGGACAGCCTCTGGAAACACCATATATTTT
>TRBV7-3|NA|NA|TRBJ1-6
CASSAYRDNSPLHF
TGTGCCAGCAGTGCTTACAGGGATAATTCACCCCTCCACTTT
>TRBV5-1|NA|TRBD2|TRBJ2-1
CASSLIAGGNNEQFF
TGCGCCAGCAGCTTGATAGCGGGGGGGAACAATGAGCAGTTCTTC
>TRBV14|NA|NA|TRBJ2-1
CASSQGRGSSYNEQFF
TGTGCCAGCAGCCAGGGGAGGGGGTCCTCCTACAATGAGCAGTTCTTC
>TRBV18|NA|NA|TRBJ1-4
CASSISRLDEKLFF
TGTGCCAGCTCAATCTCGCGGCTGGATGAAAAACTGTTTTTT
>TRBV6-1|once|NA|TRBJ1-5
CASRLTESGNQPQHF
TGTGCCAGCAGGTTGACAGAGAGTGGCAATCAGCCCCAGCATTTT
>TRBV5-1|NA|NA|TRBJ1-2
CASSPLEAYGYTF
TGCGCCAGCAGCCCCCTTGAGGCTTATGGCTACACCTTC
>TRBV5-1|NA|TRBD1|TRBJ2-7
CASSSGQGAYEQYF
TGCGCCAGCAGCTCGGGACAGGGGGCCTACGAGCAGTACTTC
>TRBV5-1|NA|TRBD1|TRBJ1-1
CASSKTGGENTEAFF
TGCGCCAGCAGCAAGACAGGGGGCGAGAACACTGAAGCTTTCTTT
>TRBV5-1|NA|NA|TRBJ2-7
CASSKGGDWAYEQYF
TGCGCCAGCAGCAAAGGGGGAGACTGGGCCTACGAGCAGTACTTC
>TRBV6-5|NA|NA|TRBJ1-1
CASSFEDTYTEAFF
TGTGCCAGCAGTTTCGAGGACACCTACACTGAAGCTTTCTTT
>TRBV2|NA|TRBD1|TRBJ1-4
CASSYRGFNEKLFF
TGTGCCAGCAGTTACAGGGGGTTTAATGAAAAACTGTTTTTT
>TRBV18|NA|NA|TRBJ1-2
CASSSTKEGYTF
TGTGCCAGCTCATCGACCAAGGAGGGCTACACCTTC
>TRBV7-9|NA|NA|TRBJ1-1
CASREEGEFTEAFF
TGTGCCAGCAGAGAAGAAGGGGAATTCACTGAAGCTTTCTTT